The 14 T cell receptor beta chains presented below share a single source sample, sequenced in a study of T cell responses to AZD1222 COVID-19 vaccine. Some clones are missing from TCRdb's copy, which holds only in-frame ones; the method was immunoSEQ multiplex PCR. The top ten hold 0.75% to 1% of the sample, which has 200,000 or so clones, approximately 91% seen once. The source material was peripheral blood, sampled on day 0 of AZD1222 vaccination. The receptors originated from an adult in good health.

The rearrangement joins TRBV28 to TRBJ1-2, with D possibly TRBD1 on 6 matching bases. The ends were cut back, 5 bases at V and 2 bases at J, with 12 bases in the middle. Germline V gene lookup returns CDR1 MDHEN and CDR2 SYDVKM. The CDR3 is 14 residues long. The CDR3 here is CASSLTQGNYGYTF. Written as DNA, the CDR3 is TGTGCCAGCAGTCTAACTCAGGGGAACTATGGCTACACCTTC.

The gene calls are TRBV7-9 and TRBJ1-4, with D perhaps TRBD1 (6 bases). Germline-derived CDR1 and CDR2 are SEHNR and FQNEAQ (reference sequence). Trimming stripped 4 bases from V and 7 bases from J, with 16 bases between. The CDR3 contains 15 residues. The CDR3, as DNA: TGTGCCAGCAGCTCCAAGGTCGGGGGCGGTGAAAAACTGTTTTTT. It yields the protein CASSSKVGGGEKLFF.

The chain has TRBV28 and TRBJ1-3; D is possibly TRBD1 (6 bases). Germline CDR1 reads MDHEN; CDR2 reads SYDVKM. Trimming cost V 3 bases and J 4 bases, with 22 bases left between them. The CDR3 has 18 residues. CDR3 in DNA: TGTGCCAGCAGTTTCCCCGGGACACTTCTTCTCGGGGGAAACACCATATATTTT. Translating it yields CASSFPGTLLLGGNTIYF.

V usage is TRBV7-2 and J usage is TRBJ2-5; tentative D call: TRBD2 (6 bases). This CDR3 region has 16 residues. The V gene lost 2 bases and the J gene lost 5 bases, with 18 bases spanning the gap. Germline assignment: CDR1 SGHTA and CDR2 FQGNSA. This chain's CDR3 is CASSLNVLASGETQYF. The CDR3 DNA follows: TGTGCCAGCAGCTTAAACGTCCTAGCGTCAGGGGAGACCCAGTACTTC.

This rearrangement joins TRBV14 to TRBJ1-5, with a possible D match to TRBD1 (5 bases). V lost 4 bases, J lost 4 bases, and 17 bases lay in between. The CDR3 loop spans 16 amino acids. Per the germline V gene, CDR1 is SGHDN and CDR2 is FVKESK. CDR3 protein: CASSRGGTGGNQPQHF. The CDR3 bases are TGTGCCAGCAGCCGGGGGGGGACGGGCGGAAATCAGCCCCAGCATTTT.

This chain joins TRBV3-1 (or the pseudogene TRBV3-2) and TRBJ1-2; unclear D gene. CDR1 and CDR2 from the germline V gene are LGHDT and YNNKEL (reference sequence). Deletions cut 3 bases from V and 8 bases from J, with 16 bases between. CDR3 length: 14 amino acids. CDR3: CASSQPGTARGYTF. CDR3 in DNA: TGTGCCAGCAGCCAGCCGGGTACCGCTCGCGGCTACACCTTC.

The chain employs TRBV27 and TRBJ1-3, with D possibly being TRBD1 (5 bases). Trimming stripped 6 bases from V and 0 bases from J, with 15 bases between. In germline, CDR1 is MNHEY, CDR2 SMNVEV (reference sequence). This CDR3 has 16 residues. The CDR3 loop reads CASSRNPGYSGNTIYF. As DNA, the CDR3 is TGTGCCAGCAGCCGTAATCCAGGGTACTCTGGAAACACCATATATTTT.

The CDR3 region is CASSLSAQGPNYEQYF. The CDR3 DNA sequence: TGTGCCAGCAGTTTATCCGCACAGGGACCTAACTACGAGCAGTACTTC. The chain employs TRBV27 and TRBJ2-7; possible D gene TRBD1, 6 bases. The CDR3 runs 16 residues. The V gene's germline CDR1 is MNHEY and CDR2 SMNVEV (reference sequence). Trimming pared 0 bases from V and 3 bases from J, leaving 15 bases between.

The chain recombines TRBV5-1 with TRBJ2-1; 10 bases are shared with TRBD2. The CDR3 runs to 17 residues. J lost 2 bases, V lost 3 bases, and 8 bases had no gene match. CDR1 and CDR2 from the germline V gene are SGHRS and YFSETQ. The DNA for the CDR3 is TGCGCCAGCAGCTGGGGGCTAGCGGGAGACGCCTACAATGAGCAGTTCTTC. It is translated as CASSWGLAGDAYNEQFF.

This clone was detected only once. J is TRBJ2-1 and V is TRBV6-1, with D tentatively TRBD2 (5 bases). The germline V gene has CDR1 MNHNS and CDR2 SASEGT. The CDR3 has 15 amino acids. The V end was cut by 2 bases, the J end by 4 bases, with 12 bases between. The CDR3 sequence: CASSEFSGIYNEQFF. CDR3 bases: TGTGCCAGCAGTGAATTCAGCGGTATTTACAATGAGCAGTTCTTC.

This clone was seen more than once but under ten times. The chain combines TRBV27 with TRBJ2-1; TRBD2 is a possible D gene (6 bases). Germline-derived CDR1 and CDR2 are MNHEY and SMNVEV (reference sequence). V lost 3 bases to trimming and J lost 4 bases, with 19 bases between them. This CDR3 comprises 17 residues. CDR3 residues: CASSLDYRAPRYNEQFF. The CDR3 DNA sequence: TGTGCCAGCAGTTTGGACTACCGGGCCCCTCGATACAATGAGCAGTTCTTC.

The chain is built from TRBV5-4 and TRBJ1-1; D unresolved. V lost 4 bases and J lost 7, with 11 bases in between. Looked up from germline, CDR1 is SGHNT and CDR2 is YYREEE (reference sequence). CDR3 length equals 12 residues. CDR3 region: CASSGRIDEAFF. Here the CDR3 DNA reads TGTGCCAGCAGCGGGCGTATAGATGAAGCTTTCTTT.

This sequence joins TRBV18 and TRBJ2-4, with 8 bases identical to TRBD2. The germline V gene has CDR1 KGHSH and CDR2 LQKENI. V dropped 3 bases and J dropped 2; count of bases not matched to a gene: 9. The CDR3 length is 17 residues. The CDR3, as DNA: TGTGCCAGCTCACCTTTTACAGCGGGAGCACCCAAAAACATTCAGTACTTC. Protein sequence: CASSPFTAGAPKNIQYF. Supplemented by reference TRBV18 and TRBJ2-4, the full variable domain reads NAGVMQNPRHLVRRRGQEARLRCSPMKGHSHVYWYRQLPEEGLKFMVYLQKENIIDESGMPKERFSAEFPKEGPSILRIQQVVRGDSAAYFCASSPFTAGAPKNIQYFGAGTRLSVL.

The CDR3 DNA sequence: TGTGCCAGCAGCTTGGACGGGCTAGCGGGATACGAGCAGTACTTC. Translation gives CASSLDGLAGYEQYF. The chain has TRBV5-4 and TRBJ2-7; the match to TRBD2 covers 9 bases. The CDR3 is made up of 15 amino acids. CDR1 SGHNT and CDR2 YYREEE come from the germline V gene (reference sequence). With V trimmed by 0 bases and J by 4 bases, 5 bases remained unmatched.